The 25 T cell receptor beta chains below were found in one sample sequenced in a study of T-cell reconstitution after alpha-beta-depleted transplantation in children. Molecular barcoding with unique molecular identifiers was used for the TCRbeta library. TCRdb itself ran the PCR reads through MiXCR, one entry per CDR3 protein. The repertoire holds 550,000 to 800,000 distinct CDR3 sequences, with around 14% as singletons. Material: PBMCs, obtained before TCRalphabeta/CD19-depleted stem cell transplant. The receptors were sampled from a girl aged 2-10 years with congenital amegakaryocytic thrombocytopenia, due to receive a stem cell transplant.

This clonotype was observed many times. V usage is TRBV20-1 and J usage is TRBJ2-7; 7 bases map to TRBD1. V lost 5 bases and J lost 3; bases outside the gene matches: 7. CDR3 size: 13 residues. Germline loops: CDR1 DFQATT, CDR2 SNEGSKA (reference sequence). CDR3: CSADYRGNYEQYF. The CDR3 DNA reads TGCAGTGCTGACTACAGGGGAAACTACGAGCAGTACTTC.

The chain is built from TRBV6-4 and TRBJ2-3; D may be TRBD1 or TRBD2 (5 bases each). Germline V gene lookup returns CDR1 MRHNA and CDR2 SNTAGT. CDR3 size: 14 residues. The V end lost 8 bases, the J end lost 6 bases, and 18 bases lay between the germline ends. The CDR3 sequence is CASEDMAGSDTQYF. CDR3 bases: TGTGCCAGCGAAGACATGGCAGGGAGTGATACGCAGTATTTT.

V gene TRBV18 combines with J gene TRBJ2-6; TRBD1 might be the D (5 bases). Germline V gene data show CDR1 as KGHSH and CDR2 as LQKENI. The V end was cut by 3 bases, the J end by 1 base, with 19 bases between. This CDR3 spans 19 amino acids. The CDR3 sequence is CASSPQAQGLWSGANVLTF. The CDR3 DNA is TGTGCCAGCTCACCTCAGGCTCAGGGTTTATGGTCTGGGGCCAACGTCCTGACTTTC.

The CDR3 is CSAYRDSSNEQFF. The CDR3, as DNA: TGCAGTGCTTACCGGGATTCGTCCAATGAGCAGTTCTTC. The chain carries TRBV20-1 and TRBJ2-1; possible D gene TRBD2, 5 bases. The CDR3 has 13 residues. Trimming left V 5 bases short and J 6 bases short, with 14 bases between. The V gene's germline CDR1 is DFQATT and CDR2 SNEGSKA (reference sequence).

CDR3 amino acids: CASSYGTEGTETQYF. CDR3 nucleotide sequence: TGTGCCAGCAGTTACGGGACAGAGGGGACGGAGACCCAGTACTTC. This rearrangement joins TRBV6-5 to TRBJ2-5, with 7 bases that match TRBD1. The CDR3 loop spans 15 amino acids. V was clipped by 2 bases and J by 5 bases; unmatched bases: 8. The germline CDR1 and CDR2 sequences are MNHEY and SVGAGI.

This chain joins TRBV4-2 and TRBJ2-7; TRBD2 aligns across 13 bases. The ends lost 0 bases at V and 6 bases at J; junction bases unmatched: 5. Per the germline V gene, CDR1 is LGHNA and CDR2 is YNFKEQ. CDR3 length: 16 amino acids. CDR3 nucleotides: TGTGCCAGCAGCCAAGACGTTGGGACTAGCGGGATCGAGCAGTACTTC. Amino acids: CASSQDVGTSGIEQYF.

The chain carries TRBV7-2 and TRBJ2-7, with a weak D call TRBD1 (6 bases). Germline V gene data show CDR1 as SGHTA and CDR2 as FQGNSA. V lost 4 bases and J lost 6, with 16 bases in between. The CDR3 has 14 residues. The CDR3 protein is CASSSQTGSLEQYF. The CDR3 nucleotides are TGTGCCAGCAGCTCGCAAACAGGGTCTCTCGAGCAGTACTTC.

This clonotype was detected a few times. The rearrangement joins TRBV6-1 to TRBJ2-5, with 12 bases identical to TRBD2. Germline trimming cut 6 bases from V and 7 bases from J; bases unmatched to any gene: 6. This CDR3 region has 14 residues. Germline values: CDR1 MNHNS, CDR2 SASEGT. For the CDR3, the DNA is TGTGCCAGCAGCAGACTAGCGGGAGAGGGGACCCAGTACTTC. Translation gives CASSRLAGEGTQYF.

V is TRBV29-1 and J is TRBJ2-1; TRBD1 aligns across 7 bases. Germline assignment: CDR1 SQVTM and CDR2 ANQGSEA. V shed 6 bases, J shed 5 bases, and the junction held 7 bases outside the gene matches. The CDR3 loop spans 13 amino acids. The CDR3 reads CSVVLQGHNEQFF. Written as DNA, the CDR3 is TGCAGCGTAGTGTTACAGGGGCACAATGAGCAGTTCTTC.

This sequence joins TRBV3-1 and TRBJ2-7; TRBD2 agrees at 7 bases. Germline V lookup: CDR1 LGHDT, CDR2 YNNKEL (reference sequence). V was pared by 3 bases and J by 3 bases, with 5 bases of the junction left unmatched. The CDR3 runs to 14 residues. CDR3 sequence reads: CASSHGGGVYEQYF. DNA for the CDR3: TGTGCCAGCAGCCATGGCGGGGGTGTCTACGAGCAGTACTTC.

There are a few counts of this clonotype. V is TRBV5-5 and J is TRBJ2-6; D gene unclear. This CDR3 has 15 amino acids. The germline gives CDR1 SGHKS, CDR2 YYEKEE (reference sequence). The ends were cut back, 3 bases at V and 4 bases at J, with 11 bases in the middle. DNA of the CDR3: TGTGCCAGCAGCTATTGGGGAACGGGGGCCAACGTCCTGACTTTC. It is translated as CASSYWGTGANVLTF. The full variable domain, in which reference TRBV5-5 and TRBJ2-6 provide the parts outside the CDR3, is DAGVTQSPTHLIKTRGQQVTLRCSPISGHKSVSWYQQVLGQGPQFIFQYYEKEERGRGNFPDRFSARQFPNYSSELNVNALLLGDSALYLCASSYWGTGANVLTFGAGSRLTVL.

This clonotype showed up many times. The J gene is TRBJ2-1, the V gene TRBV5-1; TRBD1 is a possible D gene (6 bases). CDR1 is SGHRS, CDR2 YFSETQ, per germline. V was clipped by 5 bases and J by 0 bases, with 12 bases between them. The CDR3 consists of 15 residues. Here the CDR3 DNA reads TGCGCCAGCAGGCAAGCGGACAGCTCCTACAATGAGCAGTTCTTC. It codes for CASRQADSSYNEQFF.

Comments on this clonotype: A much larger clone lies one base from this, so it may be a read error. The V call is TRBV6-5, the J call TRBJ2-7; 12 bases match TRBD2. The germline gives CDR1 MNHEY, CDR2 SVGAGI. The CDR3 length is 12 residues. In DNA, the CDR3 is TGTGCCATTGGACTAGCGGGAAGTGAGCAGCACTTC. It translates to CAIGLAGSEQHF.

This clonotype has ten or more counts. The chain employs TRBV12-3 or TRBV12-4 and TRBJ2-5; D not certain. The V and J ends lost 4 bases and 3 bases respectively, with 18 bases between them. This CDR3 has 16 residues. The CDR3 region is CASSSTPGPSKETQYF. The CDR3 nucleotides read TGTGCCAGCAGTTCAACCCCCGGCCCCAGCAAAGAGACCCAGTACTTC.

This clonotype was seen at least ten times. The chain employs TRBV20-1 and TRBJ2-3; 7 bases match TRBD2. Per germline, CDR1 DFQATT and CDR2 SNEGSKA (reference sequence). V gave up 7 bases and J gave up 6 bases; unmatched junction bases: 10. The CDR3 loop spans 13 amino acids. The CDR3 region is CSVIDAGADTQYF. CDR3 in DNA: TGCAGTGTCATAGATGCGGGAGCTGATACGCAGTATTTT.

V usage is TRBV7-3 and J usage is TRBJ2-2, with TRBD1 identical over 8 bases. There are 15 residues in the CDR3. The V segment lost 7 bases and the J segment 3 bases; nucleotides outside the gene matches: 7. Germline V CDR1 and CDR2: SGHTA, FQGTGA. The CDR3 spells CASKPGQAYTGELFF. Written as DNA, the CDR3 is TGTGCCAGCAAACCGGGACAGGCCTACACCGGGGAGCTGTTTTTT.

This clonotype was counted only a few times. The rearrangement uses TRBV5-5 and TRBJ2-5; tentative D call: TRBD2 (6 bases). This CDR3 is 16 amino acids long. Trimming removed 0 bases from V and 2 bases from J, with 14 bases in between. Germline assignment: CDR1 SGHKS and CDR2 YYEKEE (reference sequence). In DNA form, the CDR3 reads TGTGCCAGCAGCTTGGACGTAGTAGCGGTACAAGAGACCCAGTACTTC. As protein: CASSLDVVAVQETQYF.

The V call is TRBV7-9, the J call TRBJ2-5, with D maybe TRBD2 (6 bases). V dropped 8 bases and J dropped 5 bases, with 15 bases sitting between them. This CDR3 has 13 residues. The germline gives CDR1 SEHNR, CDR2 FQNEAQ (reference sequence). CDR3 DNA sequence: TGTGCCAGCTTAATAGCGGTGGGGGAGACCCAGTACTTC. This gives the protein CASLIAVGETQYF.

This clonotype was counted many times. V and J are TRBV12-3 or TRBV12-4 and TRBJ2-1; D remains unclear. The CDR3 is made up of 14 amino acids. Trimming removed 5 bases from V and 5 bases from J, with 13 bases in between. CDR3 in DNA: TGTGCCAGCAGTCCACAACCCCTTAACAATGAGCAGTTCTTC. This encodes CASSPQPLNNEQFF.

On this clonotype itself: A clone one base away is much larger, so this may be a read error. The chain employs TRBV20-1 and TRBJ2-5; 7 bases map to TRBD2. With V trimmed by 0 bases and J by 3 bases, 7 bases remained unmatched. The CDR3 is 15 amino acids. Germline V gene lookup returns CDR1 DFQATT and CDR2 SNEGSKA (reference sequence). CDR3 in amino acids: CSARDWSGREETQYF. The CDR3 DNA reads as TGCAGTGCTAGAGATTGGTCGGGGAGGGAAGAGACCCAGTACTTC.

This clonotype showed up many times. The chain is built from TRBV12-3 or TRBV12-4 and TRBJ2-1, with TRBD2 identical over 7 bases. V lost 9 bases, J lost 0 bases, and 8 bases stayed unmatched. This CDR3 is 15 amino acids long. The CDR3 reads CASRGEGSSYNEQFF. The CDR3 nucleotides read TGTGCCAGTCGGGGGGAGGGGAGCTCCTACAATGAGCAGTTCTTC.

This clonotype was recorded at least ten times. The chain employs TRBV7-6 and TRBJ2-1, with D maybe TRBD2 (6 bases). Trimming cost V 2 bases and J 3 bases, with 11 bases left between them. The CDR3 sequence is 15 residues long. The germline V gene has CDR1 SGHVS and CDR2 FNYEAQ. The CDR3 protein is CASSLTREFYNEQFF. The CDR3, as DNA: TGTGCCAGCAGCTTAACACGGGAGTTCTACAATGAGCAGTTCTTC.

This clonotype has at least ten counts. The chain couples TRBV4-1 to TRBJ1-5; D is uncertain. CDR3 length: 14 amino acids. V was shortened by 4 bases and J by 0 bases, with 7 bases between the two germline ends. Germline CDR1 MGHRA, CDR2 YSYEKL. CDR3 in amino acids: CASSPGYSNQPQHF. CDR3 sequence (DNA): TGCGCCAGCAGCCCAGGATATAGCAATCAGCCCCAGCATTTT.

This clonotype showed up just a few times. V usage is TRBV7-9 and J usage is TRBJ1-1; TRBD1 aligns across 7 bases. The CDR3 length is 14 residues. Trimming cost V 6 bases and J 4 bases; bases outside gene matches: 8. Germline loops: CDR1 SEHNR, CDR2 FQNEAQ (reference sequence). The CDR3 sequence: CASSPGYRGTEAFF. CDR3 DNA sequence: TGTGCCAGCAGTCCAGGGTACAGGGGCACTGAAGCTTTCTTT.

This clonotype was observed a few times. The V and J genes are TRBV2 and TRBJ2-3; possible D gene TRBD2, 6 bases. Germline-derived CDR1 and CDR2 are SNHLY and FYNNEI. V lost 8 bases and J lost 3, with 15 bases in between. This CDR3 contains 14 residues. This CDR3 reads CASPLAPGTDTQYF. The CDR3 nucleotides are TGTGCCAGCCCACTAGCTCCCGGGACAGATACGCAGTATTTT.